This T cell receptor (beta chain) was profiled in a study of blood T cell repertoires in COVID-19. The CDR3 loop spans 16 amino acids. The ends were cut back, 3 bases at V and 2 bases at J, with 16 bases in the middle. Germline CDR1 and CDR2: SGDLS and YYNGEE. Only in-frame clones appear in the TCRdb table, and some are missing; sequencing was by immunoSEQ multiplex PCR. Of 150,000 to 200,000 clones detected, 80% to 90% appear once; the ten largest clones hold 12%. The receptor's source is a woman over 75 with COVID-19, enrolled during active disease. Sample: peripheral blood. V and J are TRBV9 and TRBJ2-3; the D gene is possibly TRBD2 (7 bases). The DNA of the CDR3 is TGTGCCAGCAGCGCCCGGGGGGCGGAGCCCACAGATACGCAGTATTTT. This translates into CASSARGAEPTDTQYF.